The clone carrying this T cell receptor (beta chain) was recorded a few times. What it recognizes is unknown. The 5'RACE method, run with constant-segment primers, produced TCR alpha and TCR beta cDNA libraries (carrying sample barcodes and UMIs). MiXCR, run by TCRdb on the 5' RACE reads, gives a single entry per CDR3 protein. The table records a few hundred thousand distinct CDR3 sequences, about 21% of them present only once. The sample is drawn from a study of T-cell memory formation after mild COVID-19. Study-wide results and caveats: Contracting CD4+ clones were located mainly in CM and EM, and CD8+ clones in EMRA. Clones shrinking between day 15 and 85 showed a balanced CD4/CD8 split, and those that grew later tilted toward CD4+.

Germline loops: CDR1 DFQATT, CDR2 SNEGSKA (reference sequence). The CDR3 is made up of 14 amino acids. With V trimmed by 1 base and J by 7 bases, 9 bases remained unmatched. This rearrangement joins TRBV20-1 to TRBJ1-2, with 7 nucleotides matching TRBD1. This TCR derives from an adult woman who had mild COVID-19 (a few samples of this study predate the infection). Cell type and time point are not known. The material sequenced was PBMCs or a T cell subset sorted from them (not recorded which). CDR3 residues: CSARVPGQAIGYTF. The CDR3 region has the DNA TGCAGTGCTAGAGTGCCAGGACAGGCGATTGGCTACACCTTC.